The 15 T cell receptor beta chains given below trace back to one sample, sequenced in a study of shared clonotypes between healthy human individuals. As defined, naive CD8 cells were CD45RO-negative and positively selected for CCR7, with terminally differentiated effector memory CD45RA+ cells excluded. Method: immunoSEQ multiplex PCR; TCRdb's copy keeps in-frame clones and lacks some. The sample includes some 630,000 clones, roughly 96% of them seen just once. Sequenced input: naive CD8+ T cells sorted from blood. Receptors originate from a young woman in good health.

The rearrangement links TRBV27 to TRBJ2-7, with no clear D. V lost 5 bases, J lost 0 bases, and 17 bases lay in between. Per the germline V gene, CDR1 is MNHEY and CDR2 is SMNVEV (reference sequence). This CDR3 is 16 amino acids long. The CDR3 loop reads CASSPSFGPSSYEQYF. In DNA, the CDR3 is TGTGCCAGCAGTCCGTCCTTTGGGCCGAGCTCCTACGAGCAGTACTTC.

The chain joins TRBV28 to TRBJ2-7, with D possibly being TRBD1 or TRBD2 (5 bases each). V gave up 6 bases and J gave up 2 bases, with 14 bases separating them. The V gene's germline CDR1 is MDHEN and CDR2 SYDVKM. The CDR3 runs 14 residues. DNA of the CDR3: TGTGCCAGCAGCATTAAGGGGAGAACCTACGAGCAGTACTTC. Amino acid sequence: CASSIKGRTYEQYF.

The chain carries TRBV7-9 and TRBJ2-6; unclear D gene. Germline V gene sequence: CDR1 SEHNR, CDR2 FQNEAQ (reference sequence). The length of the CDR3 is 15 residues. V lost 2 bases, J lost 0 bases, and 5 bases lay in between. In DNA form, the CDR3 reads TGTGCCAGCAGCTTACGGACCTCTGGGGCCAACGTCCTGACTTTC. It yields the protein CASSLRTSGANVLTF.

This sequence joins TRBV5-1 and TRBJ1-1, with D hard to call. Trimming removed 0 bases at V and 3 bases at J, with 15 bases between. This CDR3 region has 16 residues. From germline, CDR1 is SGHRS and CDR2 YFSETQ. The CDR3 loop is CASSLADGRGYTEAFF. CDR3 DNA: TGCGCCAGCAGCTTGGCCGACGGCAGAGGCTACACTGAAGCTTTCTTT.

This chain links TRBV11-2 with TRBJ1-5; D not certain. Trimming pared 3 bases from V and 4 bases from J, leaving 22 bases between. Germline V gives CDR1 SGHAT, CDR2 FQNNGV. This CDR3 is 18 amino acids long. The DNA for the CDR3 is TGTGCCAGCAGCTTTCCCCTAGGTGGGCGCGGATTTAATCAGCCCCAGCATTTT. This codes for CASSFPLGGRGFNQPQHF.

The genes are TRBV2 and TRBJ2-7; 10 positions match TRBD2. This CDR3 has 16 amino acids. The V gene's germline CDR1 is SNHLY and CDR2 FYNNEI. V gave up 4 bases and J gave up 0 bases; unmatched junction bases: 6. This CDR3 is CASSVGTSGDSYEQYF. The CDR3 region has the DNA TGTGCCAGCAGTGTGGGTACTAGCGGGGACTCCTACGAGCAGTACTTC.

The chain joins TRBV27 to TRBJ2-7, with D possibly being TRBD2 (6 bases). CDR1 is MNHEY and CDR2 is SMNVEV in the germline V gene (reference sequence). The CDR3 has 14 residues. V was shortened by 5 bases and J by 3 bases, with 14 bases between the two germline ends. CDR3 protein: CASSPPGLFYEQYF. The CDR3, as DNA: TGTGCCAGCAGTCCCCCGGGACTGTTCTACGAGCAGTACTTC.

V and J are TRBV27 and TRBJ2-7, with a tentative D call TRBD2 (5 bases). Germline V CDR1 and CDR2: MNHEY, SMNVEV (reference sequence). CDR3 length equals 12 residues. The V end was cut by 6 bases, the J end by 5 bases, with 11 bases between. The CDR3 loop reads CASSGRGHEQYF. In nucleotides, the CDR3 is TGTGCCAGCAGCGGGCGAGGGCACGAGCAGTACTTC.

This rearrangement joins TRBV28 to TRBJ1-5; D not certain. Germline V gene sequence: CDR1 MDHEN, CDR2 SYDVKM. CDR3 length equals 13 residues. Trimming stripped 5 bases from V and 7 bases from J, with 12 bases between. This chain's CDR3 is CASSPPESQPQHF. DNA of the CDR3: TGTGCCAGCAGTCCCCCGGAGAGCCAGCCCCAGCATTTT.

The chain has TRBV4-1 and TRBJ2-5; 9 nucleotides match TRBD1. The V and J ends lost 4 bases and 0 bases, in that order; junction bases with no gene match: 6. The V gene's germline CDR1 is MGHRA and CDR2 YSYEKL. The CDR3 sequence is 16 residues long. CDR3 DNA sequence: TGCGCCAGCAGCCTAGCCGGGACAGGGTACCAAGAGACCCAGTACTTC. This encodes CASSLAGTGYQETQYF.

The gene calls are TRBV4-1 and TRBJ2-3; TRBD2 matches at 12 bases. J gave up 0 bases and V 1 base, and 5 bases lay outside the gene matches. The germline V gene encodes CDR1 MGHRA and CDR2 YSYEKL. CDR3 length equals 18 residues. The CDR3 reads CASSQGLAGGVSTDTQYF. The CDR3 nucleotides read TGCGCCAGCAGCCAAGGCCTAGCGGGAGGGGTAAGCACAGATACGCAGTATTTT.

This chain connects TRBV6-1 to TRBJ1-1; D is uncertain. The CDR3 covers 15 residues. Trimming removed 6 bases from V and 1 base from J, with 15 bases in between. Germline CDR1 reads MNHNS; CDR2 reads SASEGT. The CDR3 is CASSPPPGSNTEAFF. CDR3 nucleotides: TGTGCCAGCAGCCCCCCCCCGGGCTCGAACACTGAAGCTTTCTTT.

The chain recombines TRBV5-8 with TRBJ2-2; D not certain. Trimming stripped 3 bases from V and 6 bases from J, with 6 bases between. Germline loops: CDR1 SGHTS, CDR2 YDEGEE. The CDR3 runs to 12 residues. CDR3 region: CASSWEPGELFF. The CDR3 DNA is TGTGCCAGCAGCTGGGAACCCGGGGAGCTGTTTTTT.

This rearrangement joins TRBV18 to TRBJ1-2, with D unclear. The CDR3 runs 15 residues. Deletions cut 0 bases from V and 1 base from J, with 9 bases between. The germline gives CDR1 KGHSH, CDR2 LQKENI. CDR3 DNA sequence: TGTGCCAGCTCACCACCGGTAGGGAGTAACTATGGCTACACCTTC. It translates to CASSPPVGSNYGYTF.

The chain recombines TRBV6-5 with TRBJ2-1; D perhaps matches TRBD1 (6 bases). Per germline, CDR1 MNHEY and CDR2 SVGAGI. The ends were cut back, 6 bases at V and 2 bases at J, with 14 bases in the middle. The CDR3 has 15 amino acids. The CDR3 region has the DNA TGTGCCAGCAGGGCGACAGGTGGGGCCTACAATGAGCAGTTCTTC. This codes for CASRATGGAYNEQFF.